The 21 T cell receptor beta chains listed next were all sequenced from one sample in a study of T-cell reconstitution after alpha-beta-depleted transplantation in children. This sample's TCRbeta library carried unique molecular identifier barcodes. A single record per CDR3 protein comes from TCRdb applying MiXCR to the PCR reads. Altogether about 230,000 distinct CDR3 sequences are present, 11% being singletons, with the ten largest covering approximately 30%. This specimen consisted of PBMCs, obtained before TCRalphabeta/CD19-depleted stem cell transplant. These receptors were collected from a child in the first two years of life with acute myeloid leukemia, due to receive a stem cell transplant.

V gene TRBV21-1 combines with J gene TRBJ2-2; the D call in the table, TRBD1, was not verified against the DNA. TRBV21-1 is a pseudogene. CDR3 length: 19 residues. CDR3 bases: TGTGCCAGCAGCAAACGTACGGGTTGGGCGGGCGCTGCCACCGGGGAGCTGTTTTTT. Translation gives CASSKRTGWAGAATGELFF.

CDR3 loop: CASSPANSNQPQHF. Here the CDR3 DNA reads TGTGCCAGCTCACCAGCGAATAGCAATCAGCCCCAGCATTTT. The chain links TRBV18 to TRBJ1-5; D remains ambiguous. In germline, CDR1 is KGHSH, CDR2 LQKENI. With 2 bases removed from V and 0 bases from J, the gap between germline ends came to 5 bases. The CDR3 contains 14 residues.

This clonotype was found a few times. V is TRBV7-3 and J is TRBJ2-2; D perhaps matches TRBD1 (5 bases). This CDR3 has 17 amino acids. The ends were cut back, 5 bases at V and 5 bases at J, with 21 bases in the middle. CDR1 is SGHTA and CDR2 is FQGTGA in the germline V gene. In nucleotides, the CDR3 is TGTGCCAGCAGCCCCGCAGGGATAAGACCTCAAACCGGGGAGCTGTTTTTT. Translated, it gives CASSPAGIRPQTGELFF. The full variable domain, with the rest looked up from reference TRBV7-3 and TRBJ2-2, is GAGVSQTPSNKVTEKGKYVELRCDPISGHTALYWYRQSLGQGPEFLIYFQGTGAADDSGLPNDRFFAVRPEGSVSTLKIQRTERGDSAVYLCASSPAGIRPQTGELFFGEGSRLTVL.

The table lists this clonotype with a few counts. This chain joins TRBV20-1 and TRBJ2-3; TRBD1 matches at 7 bases. The CDR3 contains 13 residues. The trim removed 4 bases at V and 3 bases at J, leaving 4 bases unmatched. Looked up from germline, CDR1 is DFQATT and CDR2 is SNEGSKA (reference sequence). The CDR3 nucleotides are TGCAGTGCTAAAGGACAGGCGACAGATACGCAGTATTTT. The encoded protein is CSAKGQATDTQYF.

This clonotype was seen a few times. The chain employs TRBV4-2 and TRBJ1-1; D unresolved. Germline values: CDR1 LGHNA, CDR2 YNFKEQ. The V and J ends lost 1 base and 3 bases respectively, with 9 bases between them. CDR3 size: 14 residues. CDR3 sequence: CASSQVGRDTEAFF. As DNA, the CDR3 is TGTGCCAGCAGCCAAGTGGGTAGGGACACTGAAGCTTTCTTT.

This clonotype was picked up many times. The chain joins TRBV12-3 or TRBV12-4 to TRBJ2-2; D call uncertain. The CDR3 contains 14 residues. The germline V and J ends were trimmed by 3 bases and 2 bases, with 7 bases remaining between them. The CDR3 loop is CASSFVSNTGELFF. The CDR3 region has the DNA TGTGCCAGCAGTTTTGTCAGTAACACCGGGGAGCTGTTTTTT.

The table lists this clonotype with many counts. The CDR3 protein is CASSLSGERAEAFF. In DNA form, the CDR3 reads TGTGCCAGCAGCTTATCAGGGGAAAGGGCTGAAGCTTTCTTT. The chain joins TRBV7-9 to TRBJ1-1; a possible D gene is TRBD1 (6 bases). This CDR3 is 14 amino acids long. CDR1 is SEHNR, CDR2 FQNEAQ, per germline (reference sequence). Deletions cut 2 bases from V and 6 bases from J, with 13 bases between.

In this sample, this clonotype turned up many times. DNA for the CDR3: TGCAGTGCTAGAGTGTTCGCTGGTCTCGCCGAGCAGTACTTC. Protein: CSARVFAGLAEQYF. V gene TRBV20-1 combines with J gene TRBJ2-7; D is uncertain. The CDR3 is 14 residues long. V lost 1 base and J lost 6, with 16 bases in between. Germline CDR1 and CDR2: DFQATT and SNEGSKA (reference sequence).

This clonotype has at least ten counts. This sequence joins TRBV4-2 and TRBJ2-7, with TRBD1 matching 10 bases. Germline lookup yields CDR1 LGHNA and CDR2 YNFKEQ. This CDR3 region has 17 residues. The V gene end was trimmed by 3 bases and the J gene end by 3 bases; junction bases not matched to a gene: 11. CDR3 amino acids: CASSHPGDRDRGYEQYF. Here the CDR3 DNA reads TGTGCCAGCAGCCACCCGGGAGACCGGGACAGGGGCTACGAGCAGTACTTC.

Many counts were recorded for this clonotype. V usage is TRBV7-8 and J usage is TRBJ1-5; D remains unclear. CDR1 SGHVS and CDR2 FQNEAQ come from the germline V gene. Deletions cut 1 base from V and 6 bases from J, with 4 bases between. The CDR3 has 12 amino acids. CDR3: CASSLVRQPQHF. CDR3 DNA sequence: TGTGCCAGCAGCTTAGTTCGTCAGCCCCAGCATTTT.

Ten or more counts support this clonotype. This chain joins TRBV5-1 and TRBJ2-7; 11 bases line up with TRBD2. The germline V gene has CDR1 SGHRS and CDR2 YFSETQ. The CDR3 length is 15 residues. The junction had 6 bases not matched to a gene; V was cut back by 4 bases and J by 3 bases. The CDR3 sequence: CASSPHLAGGYEQYF. The CDR3 nucleotides read TGCGCCAGCAGCCCTCACCTAGCGGGAGGCTACGAGCAGTACTTC. The full variable domain, its missing parts supplied by reference TRBV5-1 and TRBJ2-7, is KAGVTQTPRYLIKTRGQQVTLSCSPISGHRSVSWYQQTPGQGLQFLFEYFSETQRNKGNFPGRFSGRQFSNSRSEMNVSTLELGDSALYLCASSPHLAGGYEQYFGPGTRLTVT.

This clonotype was found many times. The chain links TRBV20-1 to TRBJ2-2, with 11 positions matching TRBD2. Germline loops: CDR1 DFQATT, CDR2 SNEGSKA (reference sequence). The CDR3 runs to 14 residues. With V trimmed by 2 bases and J by 4 bases, 0 bases remained unmatched. CDR3: CSARLAGGTGELFF. The CDR3 DNA is TGCAGTGCTAGACTAGCGGGAGGCACCGGGGAGCTGTTTTTT.

This clonotype was seen ten or more times. The rearrangement joins TRBV29-1 to TRBJ1-2; D is ambiguous. The CDR3 runs 14 residues. Germline V lookup: CDR1 SQVTM, CDR2 ANQGSEA. The ends were cut back, 4 bases at V and 4 bases at J, with 16 bases in the middle. CDR3 in amino acids: CSVGVLGTSYGYTF. Written as DNA, the CDR3 is TGCAGCGTTGGGGTCCTGGGAACTAGCTATGGCTACACCTTC.

This clonotype was seen ten or more times. CDR3 loop: CSGRIGAGTYEQYF. In nucleotides, the CDR3 is TGCAGCGGCCGAATCGGGGCAGGGACCTACGAGCAGTACTTC. The chain combines TRBV29-1 with TRBJ2-7; the D call may be TRBD1 or TRBD2 (5 bases each). Deletions cut 7 bases from V and 2 bases from J, with 18 bases between. The CDR3 covers 14 residues. Per germline, CDR1 SQVTM and CDR2 ANQGSEA.

This clonotype has a count of ten or more. This sequence joins TRBV20-1 and TRBJ2-7; the match to TRBD2 covers 13 bases. The CDR3 length is 17 residues. The germline gives CDR1 DFQATT, CDR2 SNEGSKA (reference sequence). After removal of 6 bases from V and 5 bases from J, the junction contained 16 bases not matched to a gene. The CDR3 DNA sequence: TGCAGTGCGGAACCGGGACTAGCGGGATACTGGGGGAACGAGCAGTACTTC. It yields the protein CSAEPGLAGYWGNEQYF.

This clonotype was seen repeatedly, ten times or more. The rearrangement links TRBV20-1 to TRBJ2-1; 9 positions agree with TRBD2. The germline V gene has CDR1 DFQATT and CDR2 SNEGSKA (reference sequence). CDR3 length equals 18 residues. V shed 5 bases and J 4 bases; nucleotides not matched to a gene: 18. The CDR3 DNA reads as TGCAGTGCTGCGAGGCCGGGCTCGAGACTAGCGGCATACAATGAGCAGTTCTTC. As protein: CSAARPGSRLAAYNEQFF.

At least ten counts were recorded for this clonotype. The V call is TRBV12-3 or TRBV12-4, the J call TRBJ2-5; D might be TRBD1 (5 bases). The CDR3 extends over 14 amino acids. The V gene lost 8 bases and the J gene lost 1 base, with 14 bases spanning the gap. DNA of the CDR3: TGTGCCAGCGGAGACAGTCTAATCCAAGAGACCCAGTACTTC. Protein: CASGDSLIQETQYF.

There are many counts of this clonotype. V gene TRBV2 combines with J gene TRBJ1-5, with 7 bases matching TRBD1. Losses at the gene ends were 10 bases for V and 9 bases for J; bases not matched to a gene: 12. The CDR3 is 13 residues long. The germline V gene encodes CDR1 SNHLY and CDR2 FYNNEI. CDR3 coding DNA: TGTGCCATCAGAGACAGGGAAGGCCGGCCCCAGCATTTT. Residues: CAIRDREGRPQHF.

This clonotype was found many times. The chain carries TRBV5-1 and TRBJ1-1; D remains unclear. Trimming shortened V by 4 bases and J by 2 bases, and 6 bases separated the two germline ends. Germline-derived CDR1 and CDR2 are SGHRS and YFSETQ. This CDR3 has 12 residues. The CDR3 loop is CASSVRNTEAFF. Here the CDR3 DNA reads TGCGCCAGCAGCGTCAGAAACACTGAAGCTTTCTTT.

This clonotype was counted ten times or more. CDR3 DNA: TGTGCCAGCAGCCCAAACCAAGAGACCCAGTACTTC. Its translation: CASSPNQETQYF. This sequence joins TRBV7-2 and TRBJ2-5; no firm D call. Per the germline V gene, CDR1 is SGHTA and CDR2 is FQGNSA. This CDR3 is built from 12 residues. V lost 5 bases to trimming and J lost 0 bases, with 4 bases between them.

CDR3: CASSLIWRSSYNEQFF. In DNA form, the CDR3 reads TGTGCCAGCAGCTTAATTTGGCGTAGTAGCTACAATGAGCAGTTCTTC. V gene TRBV7-9 combines with J gene TRBJ2-1, with D hard to call. CDR3 length equals 16 residues. Trimming took 2 bases from V and 3 from J, leaving 14 bases between them. Germline loops: CDR1 SEHNR, CDR2 FQNEAQ (reference sequence).